The clone carrying this TCR beta chain occurred once. The data belong to a study of blood T cell repertoires in COVID-19. Turning to the study itself: Nucleic acid was either cDNA or gDNA, and it came from T cells, B-cell-depleted T cells, or PBMCs.

The study drew participants aged about 18 to 89 years from some 25 US areas. The CDR3 spans 14 residues. Deletions cut 2 bases from V and 7 bases from J, with 11 bases between. Germline loops: CDR1 SEHNR, CDR2 FQNEAQ (reference sequence). Source study methods: Using reference gene primer amplification, nucleated cell counts were estimated. Repertoires were generated with immunoSEQ multiplex PCR, while TCRdb's copy carries only in-frame clones and drops some. V and J calls and clone size are copied from that table; D and trimming were computed from the DNA. The top ten clones hold approximately 2% of a sample with under 500,000 clones, roughly nine tenths of them seen once.

The source is a woman aged 18-35 years with acute COVID-19. The specimen was PBMCs or T cells enriched from blood (not recorded which). The rearrangement uses TRBV7-9 and TRBJ2-2; D may be TRBD2 (6 bases). The CDR3, as DNA: TGTGCCAGCAGCTTAAACGGGGGTGGCGGGGAGCTGTTTTTT. Amino acid sequence: CASSLNGGGGELFF.